This T cell receptor (beta chain) was profiled in a study of blood T cell repertoires in COVID-19. Study-level background: Samples representing acute and convalescent COVID-19 were sourced from the United States, Italy and Spain.

Sequencing used immunoSEQ multiplex PCR; TCRdb keeps in-frame clones, though not all of them. The sample lists some 300,000 clones; approximately 89% were seen once. The J segment lost 2 bases and the V segment lost 2 bases, leaving 5 bases of the junction unmatched. CDR1 is MNHEY, CDR2 SVGEGT, per germline. The CDR3 totals 15 residues. Categorization into cohorts depended on clinical history that participants reported. The V gene is TRBV6-2 or TRBV6-3, the J gene TRBJ2-5, with TRBD2 identical over 7 bases. The sample consisted of PBMCs or T cells enriched from blood (not recorded which). This TCR was sampled from a young woman who had recovered from COVID-19. The CDR3 sequence is CASSYGLAVQETQYF. The DNA of the CDR3 is TGTGCCAGCAGTTACGGGCTAGCGGTACAAGAGACCCAGTACTTC.